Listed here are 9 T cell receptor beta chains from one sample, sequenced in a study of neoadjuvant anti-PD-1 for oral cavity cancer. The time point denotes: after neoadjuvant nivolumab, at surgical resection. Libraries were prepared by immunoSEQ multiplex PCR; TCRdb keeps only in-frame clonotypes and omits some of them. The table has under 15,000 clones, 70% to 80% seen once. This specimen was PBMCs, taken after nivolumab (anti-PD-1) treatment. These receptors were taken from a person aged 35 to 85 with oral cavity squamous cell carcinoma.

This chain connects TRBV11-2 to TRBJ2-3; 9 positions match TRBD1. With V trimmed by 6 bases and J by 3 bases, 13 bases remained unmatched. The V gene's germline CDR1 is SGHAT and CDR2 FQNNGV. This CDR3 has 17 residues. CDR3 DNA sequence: TGTGCCAGCAGTTTGACCCCCGGGACAGGGAGTACAGATACGCAGTATTTT. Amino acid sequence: CASSLTPGTGSTDTQYF.

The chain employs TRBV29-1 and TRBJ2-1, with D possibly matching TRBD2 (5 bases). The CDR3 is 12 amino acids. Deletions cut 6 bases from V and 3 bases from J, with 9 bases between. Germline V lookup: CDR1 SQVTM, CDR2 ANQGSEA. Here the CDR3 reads CSVAGIYNEQFF. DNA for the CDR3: TGCAGCGTCGCCGGGATCTACAATGAGCAGTTCTTC.

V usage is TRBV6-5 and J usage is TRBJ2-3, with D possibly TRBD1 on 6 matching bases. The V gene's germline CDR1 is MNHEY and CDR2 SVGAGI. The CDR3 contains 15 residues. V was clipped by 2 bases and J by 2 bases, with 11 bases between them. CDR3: CASSYGQGTTDTQYF. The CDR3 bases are TGTGCCAGCAGTTACGGTCAGGGGACCACAGATACGCAGTATTTT.

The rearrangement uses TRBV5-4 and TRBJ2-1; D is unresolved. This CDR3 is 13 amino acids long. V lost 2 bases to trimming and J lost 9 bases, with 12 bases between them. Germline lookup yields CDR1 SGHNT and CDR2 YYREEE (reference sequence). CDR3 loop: CASSFSRHPEQFF. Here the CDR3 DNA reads TGTGCCAGCAGCTTCTCTAGGCACCCTGAGCAGTTCTTC. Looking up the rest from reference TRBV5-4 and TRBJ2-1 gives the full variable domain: ETGVTQSPTHLIKTRGQQVTLRCSSQSGHNTVSWYQQALGQGPQFIFQYYREEENGRGNFPPRFSGLQFPNYSSELNVNALELDDSALYLCASSFSRHPEQFFGPGTRLTVL.

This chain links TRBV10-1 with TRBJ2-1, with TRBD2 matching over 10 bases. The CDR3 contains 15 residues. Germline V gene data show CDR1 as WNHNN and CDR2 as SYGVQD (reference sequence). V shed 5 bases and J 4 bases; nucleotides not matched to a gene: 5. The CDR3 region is CASSSGRENYNEQFF. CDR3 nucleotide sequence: TGCGCCAGCAGTAGCGGGAGGGAAAATTACAATGAGCAGTTCTTC.

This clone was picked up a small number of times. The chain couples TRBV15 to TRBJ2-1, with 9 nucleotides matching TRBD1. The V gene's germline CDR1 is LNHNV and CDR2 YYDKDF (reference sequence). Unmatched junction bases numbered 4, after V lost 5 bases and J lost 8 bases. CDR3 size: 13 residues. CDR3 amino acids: CATSRDRDYEQFF. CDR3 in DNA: TGTGCCACCAGCCGGGACAGGGACTATGAGCAGTTCTTC.

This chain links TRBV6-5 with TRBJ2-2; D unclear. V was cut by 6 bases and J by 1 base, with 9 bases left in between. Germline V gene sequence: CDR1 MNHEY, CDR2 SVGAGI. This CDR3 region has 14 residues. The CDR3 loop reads CASRPELNTGELFF. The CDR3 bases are TGTGCCAGCAGACCCGAACTGAACACCGGGGAGCTGTTTTTT.

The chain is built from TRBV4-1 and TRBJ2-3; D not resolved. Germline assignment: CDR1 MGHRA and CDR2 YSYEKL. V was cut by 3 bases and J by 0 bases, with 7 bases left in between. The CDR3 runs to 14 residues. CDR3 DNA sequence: TGCGCCAGCAGCCACTTGTTGAGCACAGATACGCAGTATTTT. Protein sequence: CASSHLLSTDTQYF.

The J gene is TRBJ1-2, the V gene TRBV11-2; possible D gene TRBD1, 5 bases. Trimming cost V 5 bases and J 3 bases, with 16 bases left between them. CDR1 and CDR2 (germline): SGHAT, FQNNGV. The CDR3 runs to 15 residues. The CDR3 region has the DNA TGTGCCAGCAGCCGAAGCGGGGGACGGGACTATGGCTACACCTTC. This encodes CASSRSGGRDYGYTF.